What follows are 19 T cell receptor beta chains derived from one specimen sequenced in a study of Graves' ophthalmopathy and Graves' hyperthyroidism. Beta-chain TCR CDR3 regions were amplified from RNA transcripts. First-round RT-PCR relied on HTBI primers, and a second-round multiplex PCR came next. Each CDR3 protein gets one entry after TCRdb re-called the multiplex PCR reads with MiXCR. The sample lists some 410,000 distinct CDR3 sequences, 20% to 25% occurring once. The source material was peripheral blood. The receptors here all came from a woman between 18 and 30 years old with stable Graves' hyperthyroidism.

This clonotype showed up many times. The chain links TRBV15 to TRBJ1-1; D is unclear. Germline assignment: CDR1 LNHNV and CDR2 YYDKDF (reference sequence). V lost 1 base, J lost 3 bases, and 12 bases lay in between. The CDR3 sequence is 15 residues long. CDR3 sequence reads: CATSRVVRGHTEAFF. The CDR3, as DNA: TGTGCCACCAGCAGAGTTGTCCGGGGTCACACTGAAGCTTTCTTT.

The chain recombines TRBV20-1 with TRBJ2-2; TRBD2 matches 13 bases. The V gene's germline CDR1 is DFQATT and CDR2 SNEGSKA (reference sequence). The CDR3 extends over 17 amino acids. Trimming removed 0 bases from V and 3 bases from J; junction bases left unmatched: 4. The chain's CDR3 is CSARDLLAGGDTGELFF. CDR3 sequence (DNA): TGCAGTGCTAGAGATTTACTAGCGGGAGGGGACACCGGGGAGCTGTTTTTT.

This clonotype was found many times. This rearrangement joins TRBV4-2 to TRBJ2-2; D gene uncertain. V dropped 0 bases and J dropped 7 bases, with 12 bases sitting between them. The CDR3 is 15 amino acids. Looked up from germline, CDR1 is LGHNA and CDR2 is YNFKEQ. The chain's CDR3 is CASSQDDATGGELFF. The CDR3 nucleotides are TGTGCCAGCAGCCAAGACGACGCTACGGGCGGGGAGCTGTTTTTT.

This clonotype was seen ten or more times. The rearrangement links TRBV7-9 to TRBJ2-7; D unresolved. The CDR3 is 14 residues long. Germline V lookup: CDR1 SEHNR, CDR2 FQNEAQ (reference sequence). Trimming removed 6 bases at V and 3 bases at J, with 15 bases between. The CDR3 is CASSHTRLGYEQYF. CDR3 coding DNA: TGTGCCAGCAGTCATACCAGGCTTGGCTACGAGCAGTACTTC.

This clonotype was counted ten times or more. The chain couples TRBV30 to TRBJ2-7; D is undetermined. CDR1 and CDR2 (germline): GTSNPN, SVGIG (reference sequence). The CDR3 consists of 11 residues. V was pared by 3 bases and J by 5 bases, with 8 bases between. As DNA, the CDR3 is TGTGCCTGGAGCGACCTCGACGAGCAGTACTTC. Protein: CAWSDLDEQYF.

This clonotype was picked up many times. The gene calls are TRBV25-1 and TRBJ1-1, with a tentative D call TRBD1 (5 bases). Germline V gives CDR1 MGHDK, CDR2 SYGVNS. The CDR3 runs to 12 residues. Trimming stripped 2 bases from V and 6 bases from J, with 7 bases between. The CDR3 bases are TGTGCCAGCAGTGAACGGGGCGCTGAAGCTTTCTTT. Protein sequence: CASSERGAEAFF.

This clonotype has ten or more counts. V gene TRBV6-1 combines with J gene TRBJ2-7; D may correspond to TRBD1 or TRBD2 (6 bases each). The germline gives CDR1 MNHNS, CDR2 SASEGT. The CDR3 is 13 amino acids. V was cut by 6 bases and J by 4 bases, with 13 bases left in between. DNA for the CDR3: TGTGCCAGCAGCCCCCCGGGGGCGTACGAGCAGTACTTC. It is translated as CASSPPGAYEQYF.

J is TRBJ1-6 and V is TRBV5-1, with 9 bases aligning to TRBD1. V was clipped by 4 bases and J by 10 bases; unmatched bases: 6. This CDR3 has 14 amino acids. Germline V gene sequence: CDR1 SGHRS, CDR2 YFSETQ. In DNA, the CDR3 is TGCGCCAGCAGCACCCCGGACAGGGGATCACCCCTCCACTTT. Protein: CASSTPDRGSPLHF. The whole variable domain, filled in from reference TRBV5-1 and TRBJ1-6, reads KAGVTQTPRYLIKTRGQQVTLSCSPISGHRSVSWYQQTPGQGLQFLFEYFSETQRNKGNFPGRFSGRQFSNSRSEMNVSTLELGDSALYLCASSTPDRGSPLHFGNGTRLTVT.

This clonotype was seen many times. The rearrangement uses TRBV6-2 or TRBV6-3 and TRBJ2-2, with D uncertain. V was cut by 6 bases and J by 7 bases, with 15 bases left in between. The CDR3 runs to 14 residues. Germline values: CDR1 MNHEY, CDR2 SVGEGT. CDR3 sequence reads: CASRGKAGYGELFF. DNA of the CDR3: TGTGCCAGCAGGGGTAAAGCCGGATACGGGGAGCTGTTTTTT.

The CDR3: CASRADSNTEAFF. CDR3 nucleotides: TGTGCCAGCAGGGCAGACAGTAACACTGAAGCTTTCTTT. The V and J genes are TRBV2 and TRBJ1-1, with D perhaps TRBD1 (5 bases). This CDR3 is built from 13 residues. In germline, CDR1 is SNHLY, CDR2 FYNNEI. Trimming took off 6 bases at V and 2 bases at J, with 10 bases between the two ends.

This chain joins TRBV3-1 and TRBJ2-2; unclear D gene. The V gene's germline CDR1 is LGHDT and CDR2 YNNKEL (reference sequence). The CDR3 consists of 16 residues. V shed 0 bases and J shed 0 bases, with 8 bases lying between them. The CDR3 spells CASSQEWFSNTGELFF. The CDR3 region has the DNA TGTGCCAGCAGCCAAGAATGGTTTTCGAACACCGGGGAGCTGTTTTTT.

The gene calls are TRBV7-8 and TRBJ1-2; 9 nucleotides match TRBD1. CDR3 length equals 18 residues. V trimming: 5 bases; J trimming: 1 base; junction bases outside the gene matches: 14. Germline CDR1 SGHVS, CDR2 FQNEAQ. The CDR3 bases are TGTGCCAGCAGCCCCCGAAGGGGACAGGGAGGGTTTAACTATGGCTACACCTTC. Translation: CASSPRRGQGGFNYGYTF.

This clonotype came up many times. The rearrangement joins TRBV7-9 to TRBJ2-2, with D uncertain. V was cut by 0 bases and J by 4 bases, with 6 bases left in between. This CDR3 contains 14 residues. Germline V gene sequence: CDR1 SEHNR, CDR2 FQNEAQ (reference sequence). The DNA of the CDR3 is TGTGCCAGCAGCTTAGCTGGGATCACCGGGGAGCTGTTTTTT. Encoded protein: CASSLAGITGELFF.

The chain combines TRBV19 with TRBJ2-6; TRBD1 matches at 8 bases. CDR1 and CDR2 (germline): LNHDA, SQIVND (reference sequence). This CDR3 has 18 residues. V lost 0 bases to trimming and J lost 0 bases; unmatched junction nucleotides: 4. CDR3 residues: CASSIDRDRSSGANVLTF. CDR3 DNA sequence: TGTGCCAGTAGTATAGACCGGGACAGGTCCTCTGGGGCCAACGTCCTGACTTTC. The complete variable domain, with remaining parts taken from reference TRBV19 and TRBJ2-6, reads DGGITQSPKYLFRKEGQNVTLSCEQNLNHDAMYWYRQDPGQGLRLIYYSQIVNDFQKGDIAEGYSVSREKKESFPLTVTSAQKNPTAFYLCASSIDRDRSSGANVLTFGAGSRLTVL.

This clonotype was counted ten times or more. The rearrangement uses TRBV29-1 and TRBJ1-5, with TRBD1 matching 8 bases. The germline CDR1 and CDR2 sequences are SQVTM and ANQGSEA. The CDR3 sequence is 15 residues long. Losses at the gene ends were 6 bases for V and 0 bases for J; bases not matched to a gene: 7. CDR3 amino acids: CSVRQGWDSNQPQHF. CDR3 nucleotides: TGCAGCGTCCGACAGGGGTGGGATAGCAATCAGCCCCAGCATTTT. The complete variable domain, with remaining parts taken from reference TRBV29-1 and TRBJ1-5, reads SAVISQKPSRDICQRGTSLTIQCQVDSQVTMMFWYRQQPGQSLTLIATANQGSEATYESGFVIDKFPISRPNLTFSTLTVSNMSPEDSSIYLCSVRQGWDSNQPQHFGDGTRLSIL.

This clonotype appeared a few times. Compared with germline, one end of the junction differs, possibly owing to a read error. The genes are TRBV7-6 and TRBJ2-2, with 10 bases lining up with TRBD2. The CDR3 is 16 residues long. In germline, CDR1 is SGHVS, CDR2 FNYEAQ. CDR3 coding DNA: TGTGCCAGCAGCTACACTAGCGGGGTGAACACCGGGGAGCCGTTTTTT. Protein product: CASSYTSGVNTGEPFF.

This clonotype was seen at least ten times. V is TRBV7-8 and J is TRBJ1-3; D perhaps matches TRBD1 (5 bases). CDR3 length: 15 amino acids. Germline lookup yields CDR1 SGHVS and CDR2 FQNEAQ. Trimming shortened V by 3 bases and J by 0 bases, and 9 bases separated the two germline ends. The CDR3 reads CASSFNGGSGNTIYF. The DNA for the CDR3 is TGTGCCAGCAGCTTCAATGGGGGCTCTGGAAACACCATATATTTT.

The chain employs TRBV30 and TRBJ2-7, with D perhaps matching TRBD1 (5 bases). Per the germline V gene, CDR1 is GTSNPN and CDR2 is SVGIG (reference sequence). The V gene lost 1 base and the J gene lost 6 bases, with 7 bases spanning the gap. The CDR3 extends over 11 amino acids. CDR3 DNA sequence: TGTGCCTGGAGTGCAGGGTCCGAGCAGTACTTC. It codes for CAWSAGSEQYF.

This clonotype was recorded many times. The genes are TRBV10-3 and TRBJ2-7; D is uncertain. This CDR3 is built from 12 residues. Looked up from germline, CDR1 is ENHRY and CDR2 is SYGVKD. Between the trimmed V and J ends, which lost 2 bases and 5 bases, there was a span of 7 bases. This chain's CDR3 is CAISEGSNEQYF. The CDR3 bases are TGTGCCATCAGTGAGGGGTCCAACGAGCAGTACTTC.